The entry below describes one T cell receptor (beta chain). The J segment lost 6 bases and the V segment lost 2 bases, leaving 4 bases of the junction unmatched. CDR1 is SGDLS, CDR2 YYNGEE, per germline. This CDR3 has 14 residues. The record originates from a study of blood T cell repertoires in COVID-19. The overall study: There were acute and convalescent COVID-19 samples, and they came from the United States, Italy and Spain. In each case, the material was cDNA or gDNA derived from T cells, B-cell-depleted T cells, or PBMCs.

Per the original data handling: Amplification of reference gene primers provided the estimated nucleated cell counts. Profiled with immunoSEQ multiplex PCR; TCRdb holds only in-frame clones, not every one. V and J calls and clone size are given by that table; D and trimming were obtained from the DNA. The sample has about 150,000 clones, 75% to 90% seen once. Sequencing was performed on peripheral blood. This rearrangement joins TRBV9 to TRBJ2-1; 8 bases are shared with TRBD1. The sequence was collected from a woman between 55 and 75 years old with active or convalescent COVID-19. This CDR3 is CASSVTGDPNEQFF. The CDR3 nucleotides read TGTGCCAGCAGCGTGACAGGGGACCCCAATGAGCAGTTCTTC.